These 2 T cell receptor beta chains originate from one sample sequenced in a study of response to subunit inactivated influenza vaccine. TCRdb processed the RT-PCR reads anew with MiXCR; each CDR3 protein has one entry. The sample lists 650,000 to 800,000 distinct CDR3 sequences, around 14% occurring once. The material sequenced was PBMCs from blood, taken around 14 days before vaccination. The receptors here all came from a man aged 45-60 years who received an inactivated influenza vaccine.

This clonotype was observed many times. The J gene is TRBJ2-7, the V gene TRBV4-1, with 8 bases that match TRBD1. This CDR3 has 14 residues. Germline loops: CDR1 MGHRA, CDR2 YSYEKL. The junction had 3 bases not matched to a gene; V was cut back by 2 bases and J by 3 bases. CDR3 loop: CASSQLQGVYEQYF. The CDR3 nucleotides read TGCGCCAGCAGCCAACTACAGGGGGTCTACGAGCAGTACTTC.

At least ten counts were recorded for this clonotype. This rearrangement joins TRBV28 to TRBJ2-2; D could derive from TRBD1 or TRBD2 (5 bases each). The CDR3 extends over 16 amino acids. The V and J ends lost 5 bases and 1 base respectively, with 14 bases between them. Germline-derived CDR1 and CDR2 are MDHEN and SYDVKM. CDR3 DNA: TGTGCCAGCAGTCGGGGACGTCCCATGAACACCGGGGAGCTGTTTTTT. It is translated as CASSRGRPMNTGELFF.